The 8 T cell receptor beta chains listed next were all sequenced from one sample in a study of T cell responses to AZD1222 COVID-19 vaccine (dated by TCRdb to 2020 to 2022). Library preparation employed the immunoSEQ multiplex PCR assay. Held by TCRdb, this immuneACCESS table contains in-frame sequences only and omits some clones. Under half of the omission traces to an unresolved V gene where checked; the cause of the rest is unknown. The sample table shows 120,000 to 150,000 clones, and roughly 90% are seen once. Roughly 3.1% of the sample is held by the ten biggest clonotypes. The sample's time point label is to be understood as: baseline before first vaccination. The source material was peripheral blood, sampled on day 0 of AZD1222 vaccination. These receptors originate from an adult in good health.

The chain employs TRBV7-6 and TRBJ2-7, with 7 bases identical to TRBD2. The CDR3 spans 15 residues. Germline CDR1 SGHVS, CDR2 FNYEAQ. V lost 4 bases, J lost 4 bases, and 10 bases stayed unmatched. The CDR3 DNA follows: TGTGCCAGCAGCTCCATAGGCGGGAGTAATTACGAGCAGTACTTC. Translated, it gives CASSSIGGSNYEQYF.

Here the CDR3 reads CASSQEGATNEKLFF. The CDR3 DNA is TGCGCCAGCAGCCAAGAGGGGGCAACTAATGAAAAACTGTTTTTT. The V and J genes are TRBV4-3 and TRBJ1-4, with a weak D call TRBD1 (5 bases). V was clipped by 0 bases and J by 0 bases, with 5 bases between them. Looked up from germline, CDR1 is LGHNA and CDR2 is YSLEER. The CDR3 has 15 amino acids.

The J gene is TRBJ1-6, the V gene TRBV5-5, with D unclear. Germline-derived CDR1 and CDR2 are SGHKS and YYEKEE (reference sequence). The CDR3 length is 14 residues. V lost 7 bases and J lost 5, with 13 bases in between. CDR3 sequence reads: CASALLVDNSPLHF. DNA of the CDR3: TGTGCCAGCGCCCTTTTAGTGGATAATTCACCCCTCCACTTT.

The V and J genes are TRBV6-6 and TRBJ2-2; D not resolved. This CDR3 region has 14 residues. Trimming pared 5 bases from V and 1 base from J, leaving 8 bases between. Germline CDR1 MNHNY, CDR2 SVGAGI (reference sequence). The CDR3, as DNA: TGTGCCAGCAGTCGGGCAGAGAACACCGGGGAGCTGTTTTTT. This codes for CASSRAENTGELFF.

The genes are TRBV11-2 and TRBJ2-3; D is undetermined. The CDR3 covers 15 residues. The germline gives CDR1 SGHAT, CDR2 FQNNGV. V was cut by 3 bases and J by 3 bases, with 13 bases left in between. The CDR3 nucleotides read TGTGCCAGCAGCTTCGGTTGGGGTGGTACAGATACGCAGTATTTT. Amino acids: CASSFGWGGTDTQYF.

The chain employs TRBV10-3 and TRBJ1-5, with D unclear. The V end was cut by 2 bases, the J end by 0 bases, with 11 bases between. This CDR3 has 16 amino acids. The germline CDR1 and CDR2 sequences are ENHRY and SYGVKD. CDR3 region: CAISEQEPYSNQPQHF. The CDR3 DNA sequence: TGTGCCATCAGTGAGCAGGAGCCCTATAGCAATCAGCCCCAGCATTTT.

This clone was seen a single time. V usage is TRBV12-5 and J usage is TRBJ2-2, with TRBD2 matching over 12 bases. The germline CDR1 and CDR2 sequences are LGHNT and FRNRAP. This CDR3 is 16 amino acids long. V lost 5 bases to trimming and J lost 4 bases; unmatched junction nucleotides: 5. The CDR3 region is CASGLGLAGFTGELFF. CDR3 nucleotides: TGTGCTAGTGGTCTGGGACTAGCGGGCTTCACCGGGGAGCTGTTTTTT.

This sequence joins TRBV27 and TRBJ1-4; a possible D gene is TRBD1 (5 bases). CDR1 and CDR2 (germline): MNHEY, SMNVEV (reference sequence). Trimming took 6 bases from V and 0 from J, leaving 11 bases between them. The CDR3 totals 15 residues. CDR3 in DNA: TGTGCCAGCAGGAACCCAGGGTCAACTAATGAAAAACTGTTTTTT. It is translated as CASRNPGSTNEKLFF.